This TCR beta chain was captured by sequencing in a study of blood T cells in healthy people across ages. About the study: Template switching captured about one barcoded beta molecule per two T cells.

The second PCR ran about 6 to 12 cycles with a sample-barcoded 5' primer and J-beta primers. Each cDNA molecule carried a tag from a template-switch adaptor that contained 12 random nucleotides. A minimum of 2.5 million CDR3-containing paired-end reads was obtained for each sample. TCRdb called the 5' RACE reads again in MiXCR, with one record for every CDR3 protein. The sample lists under 850,000 distinct CDR3 sequences; about 36% were seen once. CDR3 length: 14 residues. The V gene end was trimmed by 4 bases and the J gene end by 10 bases; junction bases not matched to a gene: 6. The V gene's germline CDR1 is SGHTA and CDR2 FQGNSA.

The sequencing sample was made of blood. This TCR came from a young man in good health. The rearrangement joins TRBV7-2 to TRBJ1-6; 8 bases match TRBD1. The CDR3 reads CASSSDRGWSPLHF. CDR3 coding DNA: TGTGCCAGCAGCTCAGACAGGGGCTGGTCACCCCTCCACTTT.